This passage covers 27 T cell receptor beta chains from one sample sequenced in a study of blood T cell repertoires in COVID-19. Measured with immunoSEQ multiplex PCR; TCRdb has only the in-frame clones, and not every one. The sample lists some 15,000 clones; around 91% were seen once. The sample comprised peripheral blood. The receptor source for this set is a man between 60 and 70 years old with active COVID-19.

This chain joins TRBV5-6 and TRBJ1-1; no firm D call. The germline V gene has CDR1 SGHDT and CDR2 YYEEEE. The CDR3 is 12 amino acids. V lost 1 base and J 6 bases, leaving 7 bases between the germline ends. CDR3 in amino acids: CASSLITAEAFF. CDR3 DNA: TGTGCCAGCAGCTTGATTACGGCTGAAGCTTTCTTT.

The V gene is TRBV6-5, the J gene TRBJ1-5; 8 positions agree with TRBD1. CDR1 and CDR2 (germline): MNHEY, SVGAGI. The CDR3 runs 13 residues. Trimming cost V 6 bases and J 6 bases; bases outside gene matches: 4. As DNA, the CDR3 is TGTGCCAGCAGGACAGGGGACGGTCAGCCCCAGCATTTT. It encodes CASRTGDGQPQHF.

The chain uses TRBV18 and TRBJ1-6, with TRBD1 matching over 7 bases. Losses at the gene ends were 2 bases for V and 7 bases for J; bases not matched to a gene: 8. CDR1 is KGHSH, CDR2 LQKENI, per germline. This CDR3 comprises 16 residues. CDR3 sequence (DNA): TGTGCCAGCTCACCAATGACAGGGTCCTCCAATTCACCCCTCCACTTT. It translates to CASSPMTGSSNSPLHF.

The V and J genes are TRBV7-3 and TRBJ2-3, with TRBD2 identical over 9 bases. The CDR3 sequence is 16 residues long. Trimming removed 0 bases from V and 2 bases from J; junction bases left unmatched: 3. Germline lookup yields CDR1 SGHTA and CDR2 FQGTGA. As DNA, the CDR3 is TGTGCCAGCAGCTTAACGTCTAGCGGGGCCACAGATACGCAGTATTTT. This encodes CASSLTSSGATDTQYF. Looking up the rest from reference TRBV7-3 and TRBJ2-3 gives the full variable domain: GAGVSQTPSNKVTEKGKYVELRCDPISGHTALYWYRQSLGQGPEFLIYFQGTGAADDSGLPNDRFFAVRPEGSVSTLKIQRTERGDSAVYLCASSLTSSGATDTQYFGPGTRLTVL.

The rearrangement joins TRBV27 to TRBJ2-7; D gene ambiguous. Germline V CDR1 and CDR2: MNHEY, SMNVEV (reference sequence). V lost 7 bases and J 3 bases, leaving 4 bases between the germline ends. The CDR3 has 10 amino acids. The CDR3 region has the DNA TGTGCCAGCAAGAGCTACGAGCAGTACGTC. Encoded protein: CASKSYEQYV.

The DNA for the CDR3 is TGTGCCAGCAGCGCGGACAGGTTCTCAACTAATGAAAAACTGTTTTTT. It encodes CASSADRFSTNEKLFF. This chain uses TRBV2 with TRBJ1-4, with 7 bases lining up with TRBD1. The germline CDR1 and CDR2 sequences are SNHLY and FYNNEI. The CDR3 has 16 amino acids. V lost 6 bases and J lost 0; bases outside the gene matches: 7. The variable domain in full, with the rest retrieved from reference TRBV2 and TRBJ1-4, is EPEVTQTPSHQVTQMGQEVILRCVPISNHLYFYWYRQILGQKVEFLVSFYNNEISEKSEIFDDQFSVERPDGSNFTLKIRSTKLEDSAMYFCASSADRFSTNEKLFFGSGTQLSVL.

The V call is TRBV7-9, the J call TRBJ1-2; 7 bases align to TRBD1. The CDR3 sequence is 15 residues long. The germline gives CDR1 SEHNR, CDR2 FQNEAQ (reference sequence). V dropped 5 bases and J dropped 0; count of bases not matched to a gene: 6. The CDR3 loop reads CASSPGTVTNYGYTF. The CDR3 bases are TGTGCCAGCAGCCCTGGGACAGTTACTAACTATGGCTACACCTTC.

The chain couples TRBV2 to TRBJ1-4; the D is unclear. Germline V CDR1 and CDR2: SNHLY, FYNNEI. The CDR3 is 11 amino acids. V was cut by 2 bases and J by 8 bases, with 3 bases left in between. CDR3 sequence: CASSEQEKLFF. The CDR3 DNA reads TGTGCCAGCAGTGAACAGGAAAAACTGTTTTTT. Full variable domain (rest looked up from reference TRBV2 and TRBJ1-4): EPEVTQTPSHQVTQMGQEVILRCVPISNHLYFYWYRQILGQKVEFLVSFYNNEISEKSEIFDDQFSVERPDGSNFTLKIRSTKLEDSAMYFCASSEQEKLFFGSGTQLSVL.

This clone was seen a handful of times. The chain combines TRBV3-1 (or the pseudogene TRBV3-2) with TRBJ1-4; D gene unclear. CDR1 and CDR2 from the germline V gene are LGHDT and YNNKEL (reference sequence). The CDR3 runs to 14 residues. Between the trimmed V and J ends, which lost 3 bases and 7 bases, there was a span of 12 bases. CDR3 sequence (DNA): TGTGCCAGCAGCCAGGCCAGACAAGCTGAAAAACTGTTTTTT. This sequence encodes CASSQARQAEKLFF.

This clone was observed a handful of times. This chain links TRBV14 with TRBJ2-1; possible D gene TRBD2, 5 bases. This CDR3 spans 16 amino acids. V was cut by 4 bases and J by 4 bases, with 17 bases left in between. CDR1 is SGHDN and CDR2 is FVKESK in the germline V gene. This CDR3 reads CASSLSTAENYNEQFF. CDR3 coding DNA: TGTGCCAGCAGCCTTTCAACAGCGGAAAATTACAATGAGCAGTTCTTC.

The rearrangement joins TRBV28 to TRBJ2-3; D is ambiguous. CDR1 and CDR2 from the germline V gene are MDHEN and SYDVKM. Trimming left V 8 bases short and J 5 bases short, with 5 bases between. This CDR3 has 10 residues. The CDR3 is CASQEDTQYF. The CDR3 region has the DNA TGTGCCAGCCAGGAAGATACGCAGTATTTT.

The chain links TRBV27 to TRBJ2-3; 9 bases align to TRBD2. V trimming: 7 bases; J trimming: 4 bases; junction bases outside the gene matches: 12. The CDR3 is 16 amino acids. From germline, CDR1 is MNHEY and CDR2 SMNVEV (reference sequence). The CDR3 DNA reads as TGTGCCAGCACCACTGGTCGCCTAGCGGGGCCAGATACGCAGTATTTT. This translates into CASTTGRLAGPDTQYF.

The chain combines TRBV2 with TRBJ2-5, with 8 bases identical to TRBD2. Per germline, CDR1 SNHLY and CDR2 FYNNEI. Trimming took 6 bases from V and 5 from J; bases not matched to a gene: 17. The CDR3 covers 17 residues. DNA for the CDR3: TGTGCCAGCAGCCATAAGAAGACGGGGGGGCCTCGGGAGACCCAGTACTTC. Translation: CASSHKKTGGPRETQYF.

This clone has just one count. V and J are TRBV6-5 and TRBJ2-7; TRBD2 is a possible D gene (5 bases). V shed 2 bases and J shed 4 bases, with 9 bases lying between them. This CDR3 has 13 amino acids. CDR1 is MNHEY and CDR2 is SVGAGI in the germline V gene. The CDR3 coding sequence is TGTGCCAGCAGTTACCCGGGGTCTTACGAGCAGTACTTC. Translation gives CASSYPGSYEQYF.

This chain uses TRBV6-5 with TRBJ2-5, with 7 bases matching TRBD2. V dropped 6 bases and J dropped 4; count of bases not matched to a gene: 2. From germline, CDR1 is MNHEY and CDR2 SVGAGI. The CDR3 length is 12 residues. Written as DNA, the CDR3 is TGTGCCAGCAGATCGGGGGGAGAGACCCAGTACTTC. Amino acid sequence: CASRSGGETQYF.

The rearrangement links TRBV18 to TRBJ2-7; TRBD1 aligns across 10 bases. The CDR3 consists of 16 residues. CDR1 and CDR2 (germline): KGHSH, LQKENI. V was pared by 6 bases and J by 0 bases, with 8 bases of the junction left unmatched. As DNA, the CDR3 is TGTGCCAGCTCCCGGGTAAGACAGGGGGCCTCCTACGAGCAGTACTTC. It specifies CASSRVRQGASYEQYF.

The CDR3 is CAIRAQETGELFF. The CDR3 region has the DNA TGTGCCATCAGGGCACAGGAGACCGGGGAGCTGTTTTTT. This sequence joins TRBV10-3 and TRBJ2-2; a possible D gene is TRBD1 (5 bases). Trimming stripped 6 bases from V and 5 bases from J, with 10 bases between. Germline lookup yields CDR1 ENHRY and CDR2 SYGVKD. This CDR3 contains 13 residues.

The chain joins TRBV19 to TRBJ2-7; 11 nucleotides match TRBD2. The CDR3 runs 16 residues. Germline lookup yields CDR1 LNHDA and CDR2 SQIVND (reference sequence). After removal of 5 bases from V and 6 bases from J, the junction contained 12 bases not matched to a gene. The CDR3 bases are TGTGCCAGTAGTGTAACCGGGACTAGCGGTGCAGGCGAGCAGTACTTC. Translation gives CASSVTGTSGAGEQYF. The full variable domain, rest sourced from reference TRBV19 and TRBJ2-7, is DGGITQSPKYLFRKEGQNVTLSCEQNLNHDAMYWYRQDPGQGLRLIYYSQIVNDFQKGDIAEGYSVSREKKESFPLTVTSAQKNPTAFYLCASSVTGTSGAGEQYFGPGTRLTVT.

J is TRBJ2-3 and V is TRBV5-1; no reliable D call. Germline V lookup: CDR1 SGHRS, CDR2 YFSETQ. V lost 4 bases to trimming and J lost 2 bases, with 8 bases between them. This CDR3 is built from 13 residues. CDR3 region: CASSLEVTDTQYF. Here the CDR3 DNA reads TGCGCCAGCAGCCTCGAGGTCACAGATACGCAGTATTTT.

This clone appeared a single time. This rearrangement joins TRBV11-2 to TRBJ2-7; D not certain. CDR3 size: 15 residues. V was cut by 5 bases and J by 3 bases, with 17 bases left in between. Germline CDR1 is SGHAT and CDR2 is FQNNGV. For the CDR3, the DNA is TGTGCCAGCAGCCCGACGGCGGCCGTGCACTACGAGCAGTACGTC. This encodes CASSPTAAVHYEQYV.

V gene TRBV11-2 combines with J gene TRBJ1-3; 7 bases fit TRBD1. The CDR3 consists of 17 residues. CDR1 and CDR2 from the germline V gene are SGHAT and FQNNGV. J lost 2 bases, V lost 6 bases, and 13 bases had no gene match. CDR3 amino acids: CASSSGWDRNPGNTIYF. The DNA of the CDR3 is TGTGCCAGCAGTTCAGGGTGGGACAGAAACCCTGGAAACACCATATATTTT.

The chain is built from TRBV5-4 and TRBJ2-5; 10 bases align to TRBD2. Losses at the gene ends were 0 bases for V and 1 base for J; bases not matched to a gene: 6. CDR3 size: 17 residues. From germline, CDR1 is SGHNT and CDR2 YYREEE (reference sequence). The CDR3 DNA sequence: TGTGCCAGCAGCTTGGATTACGCTAGCGGGGGCCAAGAGACCCAGTACTTC. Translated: CASSLDYASGGQETQYF.

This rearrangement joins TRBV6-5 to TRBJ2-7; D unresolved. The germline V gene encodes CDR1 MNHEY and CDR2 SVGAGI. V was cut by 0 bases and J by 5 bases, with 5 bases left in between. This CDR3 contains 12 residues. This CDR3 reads CASSYSRDEQYF. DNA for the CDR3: TGTGCCAGCAGTTACTCGCGTGACGAGCAGTACTTC.

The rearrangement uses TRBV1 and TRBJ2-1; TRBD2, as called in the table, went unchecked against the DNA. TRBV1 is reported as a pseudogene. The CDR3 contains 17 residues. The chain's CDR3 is CTSSQGPGLAEYNEQFF. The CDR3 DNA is TGCACCAGCAGCCAAGGCCCGGGACTAGCGGAGTACAATGAGCAGTTCTTC.

CDR3 sequence: CASSPGQGAGELFF. DNA of the CDR3: TGTGCCAGCTCACCCGGACAGGGGGCCGGGGAGCTGTTTTTT. The chain couples TRBV18 to TRBJ2-2, with TRBD1 identical over 10 bases. The CDR3 length is 14 residues. Trimming removed 3 bases from V and 6 bases from J; junction bases left unmatched: 1. Germline V lookup: CDR1 KGHSH, CDR2 LQKENI.

The CDR3 nucleotides read TGTGCCAGCACCCCGAGGGACACTGAAGCTTTCTTT. This codes for CASTPRDTEAFF. The gene calls are TRBV12-3 or TRBV12-4 and TRBJ1-1; D remains ambiguous. Trimming shortened V by 7 bases and J by 3 bases, and 9 bases separated the two germline ends. The CDR3 spans 12 residues.

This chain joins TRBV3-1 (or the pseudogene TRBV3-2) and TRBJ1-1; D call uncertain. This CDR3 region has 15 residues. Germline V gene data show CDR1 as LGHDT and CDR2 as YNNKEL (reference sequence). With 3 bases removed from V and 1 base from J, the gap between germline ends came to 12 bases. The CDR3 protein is CASSQSRRANTEAFF. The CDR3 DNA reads TGTGCCAGCAGCCAGAGTAGGCGGGCGAACACTGAAGCTTTCTTT.